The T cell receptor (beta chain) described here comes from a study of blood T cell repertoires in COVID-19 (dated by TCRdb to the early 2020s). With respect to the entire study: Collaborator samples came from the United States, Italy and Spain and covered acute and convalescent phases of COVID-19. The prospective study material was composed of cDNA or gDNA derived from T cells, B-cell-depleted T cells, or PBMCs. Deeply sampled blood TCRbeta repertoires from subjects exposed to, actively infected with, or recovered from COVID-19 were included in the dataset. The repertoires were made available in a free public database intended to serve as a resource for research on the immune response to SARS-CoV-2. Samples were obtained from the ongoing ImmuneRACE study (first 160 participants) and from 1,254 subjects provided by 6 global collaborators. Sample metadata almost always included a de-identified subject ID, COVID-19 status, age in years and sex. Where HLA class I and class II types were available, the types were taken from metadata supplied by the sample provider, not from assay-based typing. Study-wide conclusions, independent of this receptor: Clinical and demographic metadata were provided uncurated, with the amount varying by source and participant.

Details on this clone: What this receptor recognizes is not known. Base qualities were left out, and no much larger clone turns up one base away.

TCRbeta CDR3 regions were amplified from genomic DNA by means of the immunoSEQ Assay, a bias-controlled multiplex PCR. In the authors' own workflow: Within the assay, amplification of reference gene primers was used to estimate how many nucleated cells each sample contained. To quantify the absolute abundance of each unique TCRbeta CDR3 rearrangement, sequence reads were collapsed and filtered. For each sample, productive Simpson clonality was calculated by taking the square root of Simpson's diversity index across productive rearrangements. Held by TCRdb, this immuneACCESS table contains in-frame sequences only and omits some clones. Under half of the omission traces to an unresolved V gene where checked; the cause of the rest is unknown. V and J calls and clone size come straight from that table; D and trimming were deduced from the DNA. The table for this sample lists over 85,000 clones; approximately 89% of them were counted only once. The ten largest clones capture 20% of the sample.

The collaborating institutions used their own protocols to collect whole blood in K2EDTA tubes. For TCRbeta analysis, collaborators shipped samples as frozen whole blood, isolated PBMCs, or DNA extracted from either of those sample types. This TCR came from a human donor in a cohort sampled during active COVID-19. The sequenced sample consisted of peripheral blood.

The CDR3 region has the sequence CASSRRDRDNQPQHF. The nucleotide sequence reads TGTGCCAGCAGTCGCCGGGACAGGGATAATCAGCCCCAGCATTTT. Recombination connected TRBV28 to TRBJ1-5; 9 central nucleotides agree with TRBD1. The germline V gene supplies CDR1 MDHEN and CDR2 SYDVKM. V trim: 5 bases; J trim: 4 bases; unmatched bases: 6. Taken from cysteine to phenylalanine, the CDR3 has 15 residues. The CDR3 DNA has 45 bases and is translated from base 1.